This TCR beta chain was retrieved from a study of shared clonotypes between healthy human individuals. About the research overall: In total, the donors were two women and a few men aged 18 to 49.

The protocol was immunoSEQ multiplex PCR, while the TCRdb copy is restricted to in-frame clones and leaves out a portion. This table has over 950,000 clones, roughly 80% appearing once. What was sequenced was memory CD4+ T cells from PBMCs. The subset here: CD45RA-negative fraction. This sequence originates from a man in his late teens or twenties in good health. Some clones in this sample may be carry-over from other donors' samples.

The CDR3 spells CASSQSTTVEYEQYF. DNA of the CDR3: TGTGCCAGCAGCCAGTCCACGACAGTTGAGTACGAGCAGTACTTC. The rearrangement links TRBV4-2 to TRBJ2-7; a weak D match, TRBD1 (5 bases). Trimming removed 3 bases from V and 4 bases from J, with 16 bases in between. CDR1 LGHNA and CDR2 YNFKEQ come from the germline V gene. The CDR3 length is 15 residues.